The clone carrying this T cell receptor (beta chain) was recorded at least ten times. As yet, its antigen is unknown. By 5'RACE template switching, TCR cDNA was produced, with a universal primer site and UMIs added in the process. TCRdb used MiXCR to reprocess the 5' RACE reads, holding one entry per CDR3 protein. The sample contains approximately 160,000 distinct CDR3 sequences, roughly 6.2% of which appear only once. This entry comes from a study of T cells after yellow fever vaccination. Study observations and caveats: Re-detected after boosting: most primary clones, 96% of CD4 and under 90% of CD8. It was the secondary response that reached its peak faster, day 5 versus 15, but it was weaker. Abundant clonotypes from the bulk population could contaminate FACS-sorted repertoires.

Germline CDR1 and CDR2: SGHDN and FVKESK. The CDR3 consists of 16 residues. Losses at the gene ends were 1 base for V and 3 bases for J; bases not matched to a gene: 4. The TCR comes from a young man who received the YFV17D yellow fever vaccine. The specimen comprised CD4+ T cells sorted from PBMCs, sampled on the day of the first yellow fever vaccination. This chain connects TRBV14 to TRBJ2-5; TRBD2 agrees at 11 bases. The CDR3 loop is CASSQGPGLAEETQYF. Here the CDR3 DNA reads TGTGCCAGCAGCCAAGGACCGGGACTAGCGGAAGAGACCCAGTACTTC. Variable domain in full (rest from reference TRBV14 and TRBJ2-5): EAGVTQFPSHSVIEKGQTVTLRCDPISGHDNLYWYRRVMGKEIKFLLHFVKESKQDESGMPNNRFLAERTGGTYSTLKVQPAELEDSGVYFCASSQGPGLAEETQYFGPGTRLLVL.